This TCR beta chain was identified in a study of radiotherapy plus CTLA-4 blockade in lung cancer (dated by TCRdb to the late 2010s). At the level of the whole study: Among enrolled patients, approximately 17% had an objective response and roughly 30% reached disease control. Summary of the overall study and its limitations: After treatment with radiotherapy and ipilimumab, TCR clones that originated in tumors expanded in peripheral blood. Early dynamic changes in blood T cell clones, together with increased serum interferon-beta after radiation, were reported as the strongest predictors of response.

As to this clone: The antigen this receptor binds is unknown. Qualities for individual bases were not recorded, and no much larger clone is one base off.

The study tested focal radiation therapy combined with CTLA-4 blockade (ipilimumab) in patients with chemo-refractory metastatic non-small-cell lung cancer. The CDR3 contains 10 residues, cysteine and phenylalanine counted. Solely the CDR3 DNA is kept, with 30 bases framed from the first base. CDR1 and CDR2 (MNHEY, SMNVEV) derive from the germline V gene (reference sequence). Library generation was performed with the immunoSEQ multiplex PCR assay. TCRdb took this table from immuneACCESS and kept in-frame rearrangements with V and J called. Such tables lack part of the clones; where checked against another copy, unresolved V genes explain under half of the gap, and the rest is unexplained. For this sample there are approximately 39,000 clones; around 77% appear just once. The leading ten clones occupy 11% of the sample.

Recombination linked TRBV27 to TRBJ2-5; TRBD2 matches 7 bases in the middle. The sample in question was peripheral blood, obtained from a patient treated with radiotherapy plus ipilimumab. The sequence was collected from a human donor with non-small cell lung cancer who had stable disease on radiotherapy plus ipilimumab. The DNA is as follows: TGTGTCCGGGGGGAAGAGACCCAGTACTTC. Translation gives CVRGEETQYF.